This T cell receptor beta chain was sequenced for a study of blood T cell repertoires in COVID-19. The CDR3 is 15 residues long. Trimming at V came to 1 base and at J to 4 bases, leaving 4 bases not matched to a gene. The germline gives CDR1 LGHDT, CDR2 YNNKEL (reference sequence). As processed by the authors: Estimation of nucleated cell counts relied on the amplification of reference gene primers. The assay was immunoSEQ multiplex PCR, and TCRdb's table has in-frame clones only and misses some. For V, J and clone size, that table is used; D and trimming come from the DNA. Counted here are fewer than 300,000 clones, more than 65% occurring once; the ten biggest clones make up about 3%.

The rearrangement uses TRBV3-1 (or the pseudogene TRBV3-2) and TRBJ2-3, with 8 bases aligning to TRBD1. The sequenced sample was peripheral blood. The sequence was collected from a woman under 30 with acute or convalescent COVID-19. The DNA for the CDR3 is TGTGCCAGCAGCCAAGTGGGGACAGGCCCAGATACGCAGTATTTT. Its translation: CASSQVGTGPDTQYF.